This TCR beta chain was retrieved from a study of T cells after posttransplantation cyclophosphamide. Study-wide results and caveats: Skin or GI-infiltrating T cells shared few TRB sequences with blood. Later blood repertoires were often dominated by clones from the donor CD8+ memory compartment.

V shed 6 bases, J shed 10 bases, and the junction held 12 bases outside the gene matches. The V gene's germline CDR1 is MDHEN and CDR2 SYDVKM. This CDR3 has 14 residues. Generated by immunoSEQ multiplex PCR, the TCRdb table keeps only in-frame clones and is missing some. This table has tens of thousands of clones, roughly nine tenths appearing once. In regard to this clone: Its antigen is as yet unknown.

The V and J genes are TRBV28 and TRBJ1-1, with 9 bases aligning to TRBD1. Sequenced sample: PBMCs. This TCR derives from a woman aged 45-60 years in good health and a related stem cell transplant donor. This CDR3 is CASRTPGTGPSAFF. As DNA, the CDR3 is TGTGCCAGCAGAACCCCCGGGACAGGGCCTTCAGCTTTCTTT.